One and the same sample provided the 22 T cell receptor beta chains below, sequenced in a study of neurological immune-mediated disorders (dated by TCRdb to between 2019 and 2020). The receptor library was made with 5' RACE. Sequencing was performed on an Illumina HiSeq 2500. Using fastp trimming at Q25 and MiXCR clonotype assembly, TCRdb reanalyzed the public sequencing data and kept in-frame beta chains. Each CDR3 protein gets just one entry, which takes the most common genes and DNA from the rows behind it. The table for this sample lists some 60,000 distinct CDR3 sequences; less than 10% of them were counted only once. The ten largest clones represent under 15% of the sample. The intended sense of this specimen's time point label: longitudinal time-point 2. Sequenced sample: PBMCs. These receptor sequences come from a man aged 30 to 39 in good health.

This clonotype was counted a few times. The chain uses TRBV28 and TRBJ2-7; TRBD2 matches at 8 bases. Germline trimming cut 2 bases from V and 2 bases from J; bases unmatched to any gene: 11. The germline V gene has CDR1 MDHEN and CDR2 SYDVKM. This CDR3 spans 17 amino acids. CDR3 in DNA: TGTGCCAGCAGTTTAGGATCGGCTAGCGGGTCCCCCTACGAGCAGTACTTC. Translating it yields CASSLGSASGSPYEQYF.

This clonotype was seen ten or more times. The junction and the germline gene differ at one end; a read error may be behind it. The chain recombines TRBV15 with TRBJ2-6; D not certain. This CDR3 has 14 residues. The V gene's germline CDR1 is LNHNV and CDR2 YYDKDF (reference sequence). In nucleotides, the CDR3 is TGTGCCACCAGCGGAGACTCTGGGGCCAACGTCCTGACTTTC. This translates into CATSGDSGANVLTF.

This clonotype was observed at least ten times. The chain uses TRBV15 and TRBJ2-5; D ambiguous. Germline assignment: CDR1 LNHNV and CDR2 YYDKDF (reference sequence). V shed 3 bases and J shed 7 bases, with 12 bases lying between them. The CDR3 covers 13 residues. The CDR3 nucleotides read TGTGCCACCAGCAGGGAAGCCCCAGGGACCCAGTACTTC. Translated: CATSREAPGTQYF.

This clonotype was recorded many times. The rearrangement links TRBV27 to TRBJ1-6; TRBD1 is a possible D gene (6 bases). This CDR3 comprises 14 residues. Looked up from germline, CDR1 is MNHEY and CDR2 is SMNVEV (reference sequence). Deletions cut 6 bases from V and 8 bases from J, with 14 bases between. The CDR3 here is CASSRGTLDSPLHF. Written as DNA, the CDR3 is TGTGCCAGCAGCAGGGGTACATTGGATTCACCCCTCCACTTT.

This clonotype was detected many times. The V and J genes are TRBV5-1 and TRBJ2-1, with D possibly being TRBD1 (6 bases). Germline V gene lookup returns CDR1 SGHRS and CDR2 YFSETQ. The CDR3 runs to 15 residues. V lost 4 bases and J lost 0, with 11 bases in between. The CDR3 DNA reads TGCGCCAGCAGCAAGAGGACAGACTCCTACAATGAGCAGTTCTTC. This gives the protein CASSKRTDSYNEQFF.

This clonotype appeared many times. The chain combines TRBV5-1 with TRBJ2-1; TRBD2 matches 9 bases. CDR3 length: 16 residues. The germline V gene has CDR1 SGHRS and CDR2 YFSETQ. Trimming cost V 3 bases and J 1 base; bases outside gene matches: 5. The CDR3 DNA reads as TGCGCCAGCAGCTCCGCTCTAGCGGGGTCCTACAATGAGCAGTTCTTC. Its translation is CASSSALAGSYNEQFF.

This clonotype was recorded many times. The rearrangement links TRBV7-9 to TRBJ2-2; 10 bases are a match to TRBD2. V dropped 1 base and J dropped 6; count of bases not matched to a gene: 5. The CDR3 is 16 amino acids. Germline V gene data show CDR1 as SEHNR and CDR2 as FQNEAQ (reference sequence). In nucleotides, the CDR3 is TGTGCCAGCAGCTTAGTCGCTAGCGGGAGCGCCGGGGAGCTGTTTTTT. Translation gives CASSLVASGSAGELFF. Together with reference TRBV7-9 and TRBJ2-2, the CDR3 gives the full variable domain: DTGVSQNPRHKITKRGQNVTFRCDPISEHNRLYWYRQTLGQGPEFLTYFQNEAQLEKSRLLSDRFSAERPKGSFSTLEIQRTEQGDSAMYLCASSLVASGSAGELFFGEGSRLTVL.

Many counts were recorded for this clonotype. The chain is built from TRBV28 and TRBJ1-2, with TRBD1 as a possible D gene (6 bases). Germline V gene data show CDR1 as MDHEN and CDR2 as SYDVKM. V lost 5 bases and J 4 bases, leaving 20 bases between the germline ends. The CDR3 runs to 16 residues. CDR3 sequence: CASSKDQQGLVYGYTF. The CDR3 nucleotides read TGTGCCAGCAGTAAGGATCAACAGGGTTTGGTCTATGGCTACACCTTC.

This clonotype was recorded at least ten times. V gene TRBV20-1 combines with J gene TRBJ1-5; 7 positions agree with TRBD1. Looked up from germline, CDR1 is DFQATT and CDR2 is SNEGSKA (reference sequence). The junction had 8 bases not matched to a gene; V was cut back by 3 bases and J by 6 bases. The CDR3 runs to 14 residues. The CDR3 sequence: CSASFDREGQPQHF. CDR3 DNA sequence: TGCAGTGCTAGCTTCGACAGGGAGGGTCAGCCCCAGCATTTT.

The table lists this clonotype with many counts. The chain has TRBV28 and TRBJ2-7; D is unresolved. Between the trimmed V and J ends, which lost 5 bases and 8 bases, there was a span of 7 bases. This CDR3 contains 10 residues. Germline lookup yields CDR1 MDHEN and CDR2 SYDVKM. The CDR3 region has the DNA TGTGCCAGCAGTCGGGCGAAGCAGTACTTC. It codes for CASSRAKQYF. Drawing the rest from reference TRBV28 and TRBJ2-7, the complete variable domain is DVKVTQSSRYLVKRTGEKVFLECVQDMDHENMFWYRQDPGLGLRLIYFSYDVKMKEKGDIPEGYSVSREKKERFSLILESASTNQTSMYLCASSRAKQYFGPGTRLTVT.

This clonotype has at least ten counts. The chain couples TRBV5-1 to TRBJ1-3; D might be TRBD1 (5 bases). Germline CDR1 SGHRS, CDR2 YFSETQ. The CDR3 sequence is 17 residues long. The V gene lost 1 base and the J gene lost 7 bases, with 21 bases spanning the gap. Here the CDR3 reads CASSLRTPGGLQNTIYF. Here the CDR3 DNA reads TGCGCCAGCAGCTTGCGTACCCCGGGGGGACTGCAGAACACCATATATTTT.

This clonotype came up many times. This sequence joins TRBV6-2 or TRBV6-3 and TRBJ2-2, with TRBD2 matching 9 bases. Germline V CDR1 and CDR2: MNHEY, SVGEGT. This CDR3 region has 16 residues. V shed 5 bases and J 0 bases; nucleotides not matched to a gene: 4. CDR3 region: CASSALAGANTGELFF. As DNA, the CDR3 is TGTGCCAGCAGTGCCTTAGCGGGAGCGAACACCGGGGAGCTGTTTTTT.

In its sample, this clonotype was seen many times. The chain is built from TRBV5-1 and TRBJ2-3, with 13 bases that match TRBD2. The ends lost 4 bases at V and 2 bases at J; junction bases unmatched: 4. The germline CDR1 and CDR2 sequences are SGHRS and YFSETQ. This CDR3 comprises 16 residues. CDR3 residues: CASSGGLAGPTDTQYF. In nucleotides, the CDR3 is TGCGCCAGCAGCGGGGGACTAGCGGGACCCACAGATACGCAGTATTTT.

This clonotype was recorded many times. The rearrangement joins TRBV3-1 to TRBJ2-1, with 11 bases matching TRBD2. The V and J ends lost 5 bases and 4 bases, in that order; junction bases with no gene match: 10. The CDR3 sequence is 17 residues long. The V gene's germline CDR1 is LGHDT and CDR2 YNNKEL (reference sequence). This chain's CDR3 is CASSGQGTSGMYNEQFF. CDR3 nucleotides: TGTGCCAGCAGCGGGCAGGGGACTAGCGGAATGTACAATGAGCAGTTCTTC.

This clonotype was found once. The gene calls are TRBV20-1 and TRBJ2-7; TRBD2 matches 11 bases. The germline gives CDR1 DFQATT, CDR2 SNEGSKA (reference sequence). J lost 3 bases, V lost 4 bases, and 5 bases had no gene match. The CDR3 loop spans 14 amino acids. The CDR3: CSAKGTSGYYEQYF. The CDR3 region has the DNA TGCAGTGCTAAAGGGACTAGCGGCTACTACGAGCAGTACTTC.

This clonotype was observed at least ten times. This chain links TRBV2 with TRBJ2-3, with 7 positions matching TRBD2. From germline, CDR1 is SNHLY and CDR2 FYNNEI. After removal of 2 bases from V and 8 bases from J, the junction contained 1 base not matched to a gene. This CDR3 region has 12 residues. Here the CDR3 DNA reads TGTGCCAGCAGTGAATGGGAGGGTACGCAGTATTTT. Its translation is CASSEWEGTQYF. Based on the CDR3 plus reference TRBV2 and TRBJ2-3, the full variable domain is EPEVTQTPSHQVTQMGQEVILRCVPISNHLYFYWYRQILGQKVEFLVSFYNNEISEKSEIFDDQFSVERPDGSNFTLKIRSTKLEDSAMYFCASSEWEGTQYFGPGTRLTVL.

This clonotype was found many times. The CDR3 protein is CASTGSTDTQYF. CDR3 coding DNA: TGTGCCAGTACAGGGAGCACAGATACGCAGTATTTT. This chain connects TRBV6-5 to TRBJ2-3, with a weak D call TRBD1 (6 bases). Deletions cut 9 bases from V and 0 bases from J, with 7 bases between. The CDR3 sequence is 12 residues long. Germline V lookup: CDR1 MNHEY, CDR2 SVGAGI.

This clonotype is medium-sized (0.01 to 0.1%). The V gene is TRBV28, the J gene TRBJ1-6, with a weak D call TRBD1 (5 bases). The germline gives CDR1 MDHEN, CDR2 SYDVKM. CDR3 size: 14 residues. Trimming took 5 bases from V and 7 from J, leaving 12 bases between them. CDR3 sequence reads: CASSPLQDNSPLHF. CDR3 coding DNA: TGTGCCAGCAGTCCCCTACAGGACAATTCACCCCTCCACTTT.

This clonotype showed up many times. The V gene is TRBV5-1, the J gene TRBJ1-2; 11 nucleotides agree with TRBD1. Germline V CDR1 and CDR2: SGHRS, YFSETQ. Trimming removed 7 bases from V and 3 bases from J; junction bases left unmatched: 17. This CDR3 contains 18 residues. The chain's CDR3 is CASGPISGQGAMDYGYTF. The DNA of the CDR3 is TGCGCCAGCGGGCCTATCTCCGGACAGGGGGCTATGGACTATGGCTACACCTTC.

This clonotype occurred many times. The V call is TRBV18, the J call TRBJ1-1; 7 nucleotides line up with TRBD1. The germline CDR1 and CDR2 sequences are KGHSH and LQKENI. V dropped 4 bases and J dropped 3; count of bases not matched to a gene: 5. This CDR3 region has 14 residues. The CDR3 coding sequence is TGTGCCAGCTCACGCGAACAGGGGTACACTGAAGCTTTCTTT. Amino acid sequence: CASSREQGYTEAFF.

The chain links TRBV5-1 to TRBJ2-1; D not certain. The V gene's germline CDR1 is SGHRS and CDR2 YFSETQ. The CDR3 sequence is 14 residues long. The V end was cut by 6 bases, the J end by 9 bases, with 19 bases between. DNA of the CDR3: TGCGCCAGCAACTTAAAACACGGAAGGATTGAGCAGTTCTTC. Amino acid sequence: CASNLKHGRIEQFF.

This clonotype was recorded at least ten times. The CDR3 spells CASSLVANEQFF. The CDR3 DNA is TGTGCCAGCAGCTTAGTTGCGAATGAGCAGTTCTTC. The J gene is TRBJ2-1, the V gene TRBV7-2; D uncertain. This CDR3 has 12 amino acids. Germline assignment: CDR1 SGHTA and CDR2 FQGNSA. Trimming cost V 1 base and J 7 bases, with 5 bases left between them. Complete variable domain (other parts from reference TRBV7-2 and TRBJ2-1): GAGVSQSPSNKVTEKGKDVELRCDPISGHTALYWYRQSLGQGLEFLIYFQGNSAPDKSGLPSDRFSAERTGGSVSTLTIQRTQQEDSAVYLCASSLVANEQFFGPGTRLTVL.